This T cell receptor (beta chain) was recorded in a study of blood T cells in healthy people across ages. This clonotype was seen only a few times. Antigen unknown. V was pared by 4 bases and J by 4 bases, with 9 bases of the junction left unmatched. CDR1 and CDR2 (germline): SGHRS, YFSETQ. The CDR3 totals 17 residues. For the second PCR, which ran for 7 to 11 cycles, a sample-barcoded 5' primer and a J-beta primer mix were used. No fewer than 3 million CDR3-containing paired-end reads came from each sample. TCRdb redid the calling of the 5' RACE reads with MiXCR, one entry per CDR3 protein. Of around 800,000 distinct CDR3 sequences detected, around half appear once; the ten largest clones hold 15% to 20%. Overall study findings and caveats: Investigators treated diversity estimates from one million T cells as underestimates. Fewer expanded clones and more diversity marked long-lived versus aged donors.

Every donor provided approximately 10 milliliters of peripheral blood. The chain combines TRBV5-1 with TRBJ2-6, with 9 bases fitting TRBD1. This receptor was obtained from an elderly man in good health. The sequencing input was blood. DNA of the CDR3: TGCGCCAGCAGCCCACAGGGGGCCAGATCCGGGGCCAACGTCCTGACTTTC. Amino acid sequence: CASSPQGARSGANVLTF.